Shown below are 18 T cell receptor beta chains from a single sample sequenced in a study of T cell responses to AZD1222 COVID-19 vaccine (dated by TCRdb to about 2021). The label giving this sample's time point can be read as: about 28 days (+/-7) after the second vaccine dose. Libraries were built with the immunoSEQ multiplex PCR assay. Imported from immuneACCESS, the table was reduced by TCRdb to in-frame sequences with V and J called. These copies leave out some clones; in studies compared against another copy, an unresolved V gene accounts for under half, and the cause of the remainder is not known. For this sample there are about 110,000 clones; around 90% appear just once. The top ten clonotypes cover about 2.5% of the sample. The source material was peripheral blood, sampled 28 days after the second AZD1222 dose. The receptors derive from an adult who received the AZD1222 COVID-19 vaccine.

This chain links TRBV27 with TRBJ1-4; TRBD1 might be the D (5 bases). Germline V gives CDR1 MNHEY, CDR2 SMNVEV (reference sequence). V gave up 2 bases and J gave up 8 bases, with 12 bases separating them. CDR3 size: 14 residues. The CDR3 DNA sequence: TGTGCCAGCAGTTTAGGGGGATCTCGAGAAAAACTGTTTTTT. Translating it yields CASSLGGSREKLFF.

The rearrangement joins TRBV5-4 to TRBJ1-1; D gene unclear. In germline, CDR1 is SGHNT, CDR2 YYREEE (reference sequence). V shed 2 bases and J shed 1 base, with 15 bases lying between them. The CDR3 loop spans 16 amino acids. The CDR3 loop reads CASSFFSGTGNTEAFF. Written as DNA, the CDR3 is TGTGCCAGCAGCTTTTTTTCAGGTACGGGGAACACTGAAGCTTTCTTT.

This chain joins TRBV4-1 and TRBJ1-3; D is uncertain. Trimming cost V 0 bases and J 0 bases, with 9 bases left between them. Germline CDR1 is MGHRA and CDR2 is YSYEKL. The CDR3 consists of 16 residues. The DNA for the CDR3 is TGCGCCAGCAGCCAAGATGAAATCCGCTCTGGAAACACCATATATTTT. Translating it yields CASSQDEIRSGNTIYF.

The V call is TRBV3-1 (or the pseudogene TRBV3-2), the J call TRBJ2-1, with 14 bases lining up with TRBD2. Germline CDR1 and CDR2: LGHDT and YNNKEL (reference sequence). Trimming took 3 bases from V and 1 from J; bases not matched to a gene: 5. The CDR3 runs 18 residues. The CDR3 DNA is TGTGCCAGCAGCCAGACGACTAGCGGGAGGGCTTCCTACAATGAGCAGTTCTTC. Protein: CASSQTTSGRASYNEQFF.

The chain joins TRBV13 to TRBJ2-7, with 9 bases lining up with TRBD2. CDR3 length equals 15 residues. With V trimmed by 0 bases and J by 7 bases, 7 bases remained unmatched. Germline values: CDR1 PRHDT, CDR2 FYEKMQ (reference sequence). CDR3 DNA sequence: TGTGCCAGCAGCTTAGGTGGGAGCGGGGGGAGTGAGCAGTACTTC. This gives the protein CASSLGGSGGSEQYF. The full variable domain, with the rest looked up from reference TRBV13 and TRBJ2-7, is AAGVIQSPRHLIKEKRETATLKCYPIPRHDTVYWYQQGPGQDPQFLISFYEKMQSDKGSIPDRFSAQQFSDYHSELNMSSLELGDSALYFCASSLGGSGGSEQYFGPGTRLTVT.

Notes on this clone: This same CDR3 is encoded by further DNA sequences in the sample. This chain joins TRBV11-2 and TRBJ2-3; D remains unclear. The V end was cut by 7 bases, the J end by 3 bases, with 5 bases between. The germline V gene encodes CDR1 SGHAT and CDR2 FQNNGV. The CDR3 has 11 amino acids. This CDR3 reads CASTLTDTQYF. The CDR3, as DNA: TGTGCCAGCACCCTGACAGATACGCAGTATTTT.

This chain links TRBV4-1 with TRBJ1-1; D is undetermined. Germline loops: CDR1 MGHRA, CDR2 YSYEKL. There are 15 residues in the CDR3. Trimming removed 1 base from V and 0 bases from J, with 9 bases in between. The CDR3 DNA is TGCGCCAGCAGCCAAGTTGGTCCCCTGAACACTGAAGCTTTCTTT. As protein: CASSQVGPLNTEAFF.

This rearrangement joins TRBV6-2 or TRBV6-3 to TRBJ2-3, with D tentatively TRBD1 (6 bases). The V gene lost 6 bases and the J gene lost 1 base, with 14 bases spanning the gap. This CDR3 contains 15 residues. Per germline, CDR1 MNHEY and CDR2 SVGEGT. The CDR3 sequence: CASSLQGWGTDTQYF. Written as DNA, the CDR3 is TGTGCCAGCAGCCTACAGGGATGGGGCACAGATACGCAGTATTTT.

The chain uses TRBV5-4 and TRBJ1-2, with TRBD1 as a possible D gene (5 bases). V lost 1 base and J 2 bases, leaving 6 bases between the germline ends. Per the germline V gene, CDR1 is SGHNT and CDR2 is YYREEE (reference sequence). The CDR3 has 13 amino acids. DNA of the CDR3: TGTGCCAGCAGCTTGCCAGGGAACTATGGCTACACCTTC. Translation: CASSLPGNYGYTF.

The chain couples TRBV4-1 to TRBJ1-2; perhaps TRBD1 as D (6 bases). CDR3 size: 16 residues. From germline, CDR1 is MGHRA and CDR2 YSYEKL. With 0 bases removed from V and 4 bases from J, the gap between germline ends came to 15 bases. The CDR3 sequence: CASSQDGQGMIYGYTF. In DNA, the CDR3 is TGCGCCAGCAGCCAAGATGGCCAGGGGATGATCTATGGCTACACCTTC.

The V and J genes are TRBV10-3 and TRBJ1-1, with D tentatively TRBD1 (6 bases). V lost 4 bases, J lost 1 base, and 7 bases lay in between. The length of the CDR3 is 13 residues. In germline, CDR1 is ENHRY, CDR2 SYGVKD. CDR3 residues: CAISGTANTEAFF. The CDR3, as DNA: TGTGCCATCAGTGGGACAGCGAACACTGAAGCTTTCTTT.

CDR3 coding DNA: TGCGCCAGCAGCCAAGATTGGGGAAATGGTCAGCCCCAGCATTTT. It translates to CASSQDWGNGQPQHF. The J gene is TRBJ1-5, the V gene TRBV4-3; unclear D gene. Germline assignment: CDR1 LGHNA and CDR2 YSLEER. V was pared by 0 bases and J by 6 bases, with 12 bases between. The CDR3 runs to 15 residues.

On this clone: The sample holds other DNA sequences that translate to the same CDR3. The chain employs TRBV5-4 and TRBJ2-1, with 9 positions matching TRBD1. V trimming: 0 bases; J trimming: 3 bases; junction bases outside the gene matches: 1. This CDR3 has 15 amino acids. From germline, CDR1 is SGHNT and CDR2 YYREEE (reference sequence). The CDR3, as DNA: TGTGCCAGCAGCTTGGGACAGGGGGTCTACAATGAGCAGTTCTTC. It yields the protein CASSLGQGVYNEQFF.

The rearrangement joins TRBV7-2 to TRBJ1-2, with a possible D match to TRBD1 (6 bases). Germline CDR1 SGHTA, CDR2 FQGNSA. V lost 6 bases and J 3 bases, leaving 11 bases between the germline ends. CDR3 length: 13 amino acids. The DNA for the CDR3 is TGTGCCAGCAGAGCAGACAGGTACTATGGCTACACCTTC. Translation gives CASRADRYYGYTF.

The chain combines TRBV11-3 with TRBJ2-5; D could derive from TRBD1 or TRBD2 (6 bases each). The V gene lost 4 bases and the J gene lost 2 bases, with 20 bases spanning the gap. Germline V gene data show CDR1 as SGHNT and CDR2 as YENEEA. This CDR3 is built from 17 residues. As DNA, the CDR3 is TGTGCCAGCAGCTCGACCTTCCGACTAGGGGGGCAAGAGACCCAGTACTTC. This translates into CASSSTFRLGGQETQYF.

The chain combines TRBV7-2 with TRBJ2-7, with TRBD1 as a possible D gene (5 bases). Germline V gene lookup returns CDR1 SGHTA and CDR2 FQGNSA. V dropped 3 bases and J dropped 2 bases, with 11 bases sitting between them. The CDR3 runs 14 residues. CDR3 DNA sequence: TGTGCCAGCAGCTTTGGCAGGGTAGCCTACGAGCAGTACTTC. Protein: CASSFGRVAYEQYF.

CDR3 sequence: CASSGGGTGLNEQFF. CDR3 coding DNA: TGTGCCAGCAGCGGCGGGGGGACGGGTTTAAATGAGCAGTTCTTC. The chain carries TRBV5-4 and TRBJ2-1; 8 bases fit TRBD2. Germline trimming cut 4 bases from V and 7 bases from J; bases unmatched to any gene: 10. CDR3 length: 15 residues. Germline CDR1 SGHNT, CDR2 YYREEE (reference sequence).

V gene TRBV5-6 combines with J gene TRBJ1-1; D gene unclear. Germline V gene lookup returns CDR1 SGHDT and CDR2 YYEEEE. CDR3 length: 11 amino acids. Trimming removed 4 bases at V and 11 bases at J, with 12 bases between. The chain's CDR3 is CASSLGGLAFF. CDR3 in DNA: TGTGCCAGCAGCCTAGGAGGGCTGGCTTTCTTT.